Presented here are 32 T cell receptor beta chains from one specimen sequenced in a study of blood T cell repertoires in COVID-19 (dated by TCRdb to the early 2020s). The protocol used for the library was the immunoSEQ multiplex PCR assay. As stored in TCRdb, this immuneACCESS dataset retains in-frame rearrangements with V and J assigned. A fraction of the clones does not appear; measured against another copy, unresolved V genes explain less than half of the discrepancy, and the remainder lacks a known reason. In all, the sample holds about 170,000 clones, and 70% to 85% of those were seen once. Roughly 19% of the sample lies in the top ten. The sequenced material came from PBMCs or T cells enriched from blood (not recorded which). These receptors originate from a woman in her 70s in a cohort exposed to, infected with or recovered from COVID-19 (not recorded which).

This clone was observed a single time. The sample holds other DNA sequences that translate to the same CDR3. The chain employs TRBV10-3 and TRBJ2-5, with 10 bases lining up with TRBD2. The CDR3 covers 16 residues. V was pared by 1 base and J by 5 bases, with 7 bases of the junction left unmatched. Germline-derived CDR1 and CDR2 are ENHRY and SYGVKD. CDR3 nucleotides: TGTGCCATCAGTGAGTTTCTAGCGGGAGTAGGGGAGACCCAGTACTTC. Translating gives CAISEFLAGVGETQYF.

The rearrangement links TRBV6-5 to TRBJ1-2; 8 bases are shared with TRBD1. This CDR3 is 14 amino acids long. CDR1 and CDR2 from the germline V gene are MNHEY and SVGAGI. V shed 2 bases, J shed 4 bases, and the junction held 3 bases outside the gene matches. CDR3 bases: TGTGCCAGCAGTTACGCAGGGGGCGTCTATGGCTACACCTTC. This sequence encodes CASSYAGGVYGYTF.

The V gene is TRBV11-3, the J gene TRBJ2-7; 7 positions match TRBD1. The V segment lost 4 bases and the J segment 2 bases; nucleotides outside the gene matches: 5. CDR1 is SGHNT and CDR2 is YENEEA in the germline V gene. This CDR3 region has 14 residues. The CDR3 reads CASSSGQVTYEQYF. The CDR3 nucleotides read TGTGCCAGCAGCTCCGGACAGGTCACCTACGAGCAGTACTTC.

The chain uses TRBV5-1 and TRBJ1-2, with a possible D match to TRBD1 (6 bases). The CDR3 contains 15 residues. Germline V gene lookup returns CDR1 SGHRS and CDR2 YFSETQ. V lost 4 bases and J 6 bases, leaving 19 bases between the germline ends. DNA of the CDR3: TGCGCCAGCAGCGATCAACAGGGACGGATCAATGGCTACACCTTC. Translated: CASSDQQGRINGYTF.

The chain combines TRBV5-5 with TRBJ2-1, with 8 bases matching TRBD2. CDR1 SGHKS and CDR2 YYEKEE come from the germline V gene (reference sequence). V lost 4 bases and J lost 3; bases outside the gene matches: 6. The CDR3 totals 15 residues. CDR3 region: CASSTLADNYNEQFF. The CDR3 bases are TGTGCCAGCAGCACACTAGCGGATAACTACAATGAGCAGTTCTTC.

This clone has only one observation. The chain carries TRBV7-8 and TRBJ1-6; D gene ambiguous. Looked up from germline, CDR1 is SGHVS and CDR2 is FQNEAQ. CDR3 length equals 15 residues. V gave up 4 bases and J gave up 5 bases, with 12 bases separating them. The CDR3 loop is CASSSSIHNNSPLHF. CDR3 bases: TGTGCCAGCAGCTCATCAATACACAATAATTCACCCCTCCACTTT. Combining the CDR3 with reference TRBV7-8 and TRBJ1-6 gives the whole variable domain GAGVSQSPRYKVAKRGQDVALRCDPISGHVSLFWYQQALGQGPEFLTYFQNEAQLDKSGLPSDRFFAERPEGSVSTLKIQRTQQEDSAVYLCASSSSIHNNSPLHFGNGTRLTVT.

This clone was counted a single time. V gene TRBV23-1 combines with J gene TRBJ1-5; no definite D call. Being an ORF, TRBV23-1 has a function that is uncertain. This CDR3 has 15 residues. The ends were cut back, 8 bases at V and 0 bases at J, with 14 bases in the middle. The CDR3 coding sequence is TGCGCCAGCCGAACCGGGAGACATAGCAATCAGCCCCAGCATTTT. Its protein is CASRTGRHSNQPQHF.

The chain carries TRBV7-2 and TRBJ2-7, with D possibly TRBD2 on 6 matching bases. Germline loops: CDR1 SGHTA, CDR2 FQGNSA. The CDR3 covers 15 residues. V lost 5 bases and J lost 2, with 16 bases in between. As DNA, the CDR3 is TGTGCCAGCAGCCTCTCCGGGACTCCAACCTACGAGCAGTACTTC. It translates to CASSLSGTPTYEQYF.

This clone occurred a few times. The chain joins TRBV5-1 to TRBJ2-3, with 10 bases aligning to TRBD2. V lost 1 base, J lost 1 base, and 12 bases stayed unmatched. Germline assignment: CDR1 SGHRS and CDR2 YFSETQ. The CDR3 length is 19 residues. CDR3 region: CASSLFGSSGSLGTDTQYF. For the CDR3, the DNA is TGCGCCAGCAGCTTGTTTGGGTCTAGCGGGAGCCTAGGCACAGATACGCAGTATTTT.

This rearrangement joins TRBV6-1 to TRBJ1-4; 7 bases match TRBD1. Per the germline V gene, CDR1 is MNHNS and CDR2 is SASEGT. J lost 8 bases, V lost 1 base, and 7 bases had no gene match. CDR3 length: 15 residues. As DNA, the CDR3 is TGTGCCAGCAGTGAAGGCCGGACACAGGGGGAAAAACTGTTTTTT. Protein sequence: CASSEGRTQGEKLFF.

This clone was counted between two and nine times. The chain recombines TRBV7-9 with TRBJ2-7; 11 positions agree with TRBD2. Germline values: CDR1 SEHNR, CDR2 FQNEAQ (reference sequence). V lost 5 bases to trimming and J lost 5 bases; unmatched junction nucleotides: 5. The CDR3 runs 14 residues. The CDR3 DNA follows: TGTGCCAGCAGCCGACTAGCGGGACTGAACGAGCAGTACTTC. Translating gives CASSRLAGLNEQYF.

The chain carries TRBV18 and TRBJ2-1; tentative D call: TRBD1 (5 bases). CDR1 and CDR2 (germline): KGHSH, LQKENI. V gave up 6 bases and J gave up 9 bases, with 24 bases separating them. This CDR3 has 16 residues. The CDR3 loop reads CASSPTGDLSLVEQFF. In DNA, the CDR3 is TGTGCCAGCTCTCCTACAGGAGACCTCTCCCTGGTTGAGCAGTTCTTC.

The chain links TRBV27 to TRBJ1-1; 10 nucleotides line up with TRBD1. Germline V CDR1 and CDR2: MNHEY, SMNVEV (reference sequence). This CDR3 region has 16 residues. V shed 1 base, J shed 5 bases, and the junction held 7 bases outside the gene matches. CDR3 sequence reads: CASSLLGQGWNTEAFF. The CDR3 DNA sequence: TGTGCCAGCAGTTTATTGGGACAGGGGTGGAATACTGAAGCTTTCTTT.

This clone has only a few counts. This chain connects TRBV19 to TRBJ1-4; 7 bases match TRBD1. The CDR3 loop spans 14 amino acids. The germline gives CDR1 LNHDA, CDR2 SQIVND (reference sequence). The trim removed 3 bases at V and 5 bases at J, leaving 3 bases unmatched. CDR3 loop: CASSISGGNEKLFF. As DNA, the CDR3 is TGTGCCAGTAGTATTTCAGGGGGGAATGAAAAACTGTTTTTT.

The chain links TRBV7-2 to TRBJ2-5; D call uncertain. Germline-derived CDR1 and CDR2 are SGHTA and FQGNSA. The CDR3 totals 14 residues. V was pared by 3 bases and J by 1 base, with 9 bases between. Written as DNA, the CDR3 is TGTGCCAGCAGCTTTTCCCCCGTCCAAGAGACCCAGTACTTC. Translation gives CASSFSPVQETQYF. Together with reference TRBV7-2 and TRBJ2-5, the CDR3 gives the full variable domain: GAGVSQSPSNKVTEKGKDVELRCDPISGHTALYWYRQSLGQGLEFLIYFQGNSAPDKSGLPSDRFSAERTGGSVSTLTIQRTQQEDSAVYLCASSFSPVQETQYFGPGTRLLVL.

The chain couples TRBV7-2 to TRBJ2-5, with TRBD2 identical over 10 bases. After removal of 3 bases from V and 5 bases from J, the junction contained 6 bases not matched to a gene. The CDR3 has 15 amino acids. Germline CDR1 is SGHTA and CDR2 is FQGNSA. DNA for the CDR3: TGTGCCAGCAGCTTCCGACTAGCGGGCGGGGAGACCCAGTACTTC. Its protein product is CASSFRLAGGETQYF.

The rearrangement joins TRBV28 to TRBJ1-6; D might be TRBD1 (5 bases). CDR1 and CDR2 (germline): MDHEN, SYDVKM. V lost 2 bases to trimming and J lost 7 bases, with 9 bases between them. This CDR3 contains 14 residues. CDR3 loop: CASSLAGRNSPLHF. In DNA form, the CDR3 reads TGTGCCAGCAGTTTAGCGGGGCGGAATTCACCCCTCCACTTT.

The chain's CDR3 is CASSLESNQPQHF. The CDR3, as DNA: TGTGCCAGCAGCTTGGAGAGCAATCAGCCCCAGCATTTT. The chain employs TRBV7-2 and TRBJ1-5; D remains unclear. Trimming shortened V by 3 bases and J by 1 base, and 4 bases separated the two germline ends. CDR1 is SGHTA and CDR2 is FQGNSA in the germline V gene. The CDR3 covers 13 residues.

The chain carries TRBV24-1 and TRBJ1-2; 7 nucleotides line up with TRBD1. The V segment lost 2 bases and the J segment 6 bases; nucleotides outside the gene matches: 5. Per germline, CDR1 KGHDR and CDR2 SFDVKD. CDR3 length: 14 amino acids. CDR3 nucleotides: TGTGCCACCAGTGATTACGGACAGGATAATGGCTACACCTTC. It codes for CATSDYGQDNGYTF.

The chain is built from TRBV12-3 or TRBV12-4 and TRBJ1-2; D perhaps matches TRBD1 (5 bases). V lost 3 bases, J lost 8 bases, and 13 bases lay in between. This CDR3 spans 13 amino acids. The CDR3 coding sequence is TGTGCCAGCAGTTTGGGGGGTATCAACGGCTACACCTTC. This codes for CASSLGGINGYTF.

This chain connects TRBV18 to TRBJ1-1; no clear D. V was trimmed by 6 bases and J by 1 base, leaving 15 bases between them. The CDR3 is 15 residues long. The germline V gene encodes CDR1 KGHSH and CDR2 LQKENI. The DNA for the CDR3 is TGTGCCAGCTCTTGGGGAGGAGGCACGAACACTGAAGCTTTCTTT. Protein sequence: CASSWGGGTNTEAFF.

This chain uses TRBV18 with TRBJ2-7; the match to TRBD2 covers 11 bases. The CDR3 loop spans 16 amino acids. The V segment lost 2 bases and the J segment 3 bases; nucleotides outside the gene matches: 6. Germline V lookup: CDR1 KGHSH, CDR2 LQKENI. The CDR3 sequence is CASSPGRGLAVYEQYF. In DNA, the CDR3 is TGTGCCAGCTCACCAGGGAGGGGACTAGCGGTCTACGAGCAGTACTTC.

V and J are TRBV19 and TRBJ2-2, with D perhaps matching TRBD1 (5 bases). Trimming removed 5 bases from V and 3 bases from J, with 13 bases in between. CDR3 size: 15 residues. CDR1 and CDR2 (germline): LNHDA, SQIVND (reference sequence). CDR3 loop: CASSHRPSDTGELFF. Here the CDR3 DNA reads TGTGCCAGTAGTCACAGGCCTTCGGACACCGGGGAGCTGTTTTTT.

The chain has TRBV2 and TRBJ2-5, with 8 positions matching TRBD1. J gave up 4 bases and V 4 bases, and 2 bases lay outside the gene matches. CDR1 SNHLY and CDR2 FYNNEI come from the germline V gene. The CDR3 covers 13 residues. CDR3 in DNA: TGTGCCAGCAGTGGGACAGGGCGAGAGACCCAGTACTTC. Translated, it gives CASSGTGRETQYF.

The genes are TRBV7-2 and TRBJ1-4; D unresolved. This CDR3 contains 15 residues. Trimming pared 2 bases from V and 6 bases from J, leaving 13 bases between. CDR1 is SGHTA and CDR2 is FQGNSA in the germline V gene. The CDR3 nucleotides read TGTGCCAGCAGCTTAATCGGGAGGAGGGATGAAAAACTGTTTTTT. It codes for CASSLIGRRDEKLFF.

As to this clone: Within the sample, other DNA sequences also encode this same CDR3. The chain recombines TRBV13 with TRBJ1-4; D might be TRBD1 (5 bases). The CDR3 length is 13 residues. V was shortened by 0 bases and J by 8 bases, with 7 bases between the two germline ends. Germline V CDR1 and CDR2: PRHDT, FYEKMQ (reference sequence). The CDR3 DNA reads TGTGCCAGCAGCTTAGGGCAGGGAGAAAAACTGTTTTTT. It is translated as CASSLGQGEKLFF.

This sequence joins TRBV7-2 and TRBJ2-7; D may be TRBD2 (6 bases). The CDR3 runs 15 residues. The germline V and J ends were trimmed by 1 base and 4 bases, with 14 bases remaining between them. Germline CDR1 and CDR2: SGHTA and FQGNSA. The CDR3 spells CASSLVGSGLYEQYF. The CDR3 region has the DNA TGTGCCAGCAGCTTAGTGGGTAGCGGACTATACGAGCAGTACTTC.

The chain employs TRBV29-1 and TRBJ2-3; D is possibly TRBD1 (5 bases). The CDR3 totals 12 residues. Trimming stripped 3 bases from V and 3 bases from J, with 7 bases between. Germline CDR1 reads SQVTM; CDR2 reads ANQGSEA. The CDR3 coding sequence is TGCAGCGTTGATGGGGCTACAGATACGCAGTATTTT. This codes for CSVDGATDTQYF.

J is TRBJ1-5 and V is TRBV19; D perhaps matches TRBD1 (5 bases). CDR1 is LNHDA, CDR2 SQIVND, per germline (reference sequence). The CDR3 has 15 residues. V dropped 2 bases and J dropped 4 bases, with 12 bases sitting between them. This chain's CDR3 is CASSINGQTNQPQHF. The CDR3 region has the DNA TGTGCCAGTAGTATAAATGGACAAACAAATCAGCCCCAGCATTTT.

The chain employs TRBV5-1 and TRBJ2-3; 7 bases match TRBD1. Trimming at V came to 3 bases and at J to 7 bases, leaving 14 bases not matched to a gene. This CDR3 has 16 residues. Germline lookup yields CDR1 SGHRS and CDR2 YFSETQ. The CDR3 DNA reads TGCGCCAGCAGCTCACCACAGGGGTCCGGCAGCCATACGCAGTATTTT. Protein product: CASSSPQGSGSHTQYF. The variable domain in full, completed from reference TRBV5-1 and TRBJ2-3, reads KAGVTQTPRYLIKTRGQQVTLSCSPISGHRSVSWYQQTPGQGLQFLFEYFSETQRNKGNFPGRFSGRQFSNSRSEMNVSTLELGDSALYLCASSSPQGSGSHTQYFGPGTRLTVL.

The chain recombines TRBV7-2 with TRBJ2-7; D may be TRBD2 (6 bases). The V and J ends lost 3 bases and 2 bases respectively, with 14 bases between them. This CDR3 has 15 amino acids. Germline CDR1 reads SGHTA; CDR2 reads FQGNSA. The CDR3 coding sequence is TGTGCCAGCAGCTTTCTCGGGAGTTTAACCTACGAGCAGTACTTC. This codes for CASSFLGSLTYEQYF.

The gene calls are TRBV20-1 and TRBJ2-7, with unresolved D. The CDR3 contains 10 residues. The V gene's germline CDR1 is DFQATT and CDR2 SNEGSKA (reference sequence). Trimming pared 6 bases from V and 4 bases from J, leaving 7 bases between. The CDR3 spells CSATLYEQYF. The CDR3 DNA sequence: TGCAGTGCCACTCTTTACGAGCAGTACTTC.